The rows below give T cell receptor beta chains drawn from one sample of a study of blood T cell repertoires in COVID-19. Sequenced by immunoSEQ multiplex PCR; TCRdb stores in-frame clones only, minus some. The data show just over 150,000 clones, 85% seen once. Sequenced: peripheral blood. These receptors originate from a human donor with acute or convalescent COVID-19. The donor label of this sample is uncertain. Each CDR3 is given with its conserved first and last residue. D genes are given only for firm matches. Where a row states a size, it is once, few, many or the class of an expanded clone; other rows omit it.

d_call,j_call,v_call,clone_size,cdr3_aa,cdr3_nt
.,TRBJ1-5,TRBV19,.,CASSIVTGNNQPQHF,TGTGCCAGTAGTATAGTTACAGGGAACAATCAGCCCCAGCATTTT
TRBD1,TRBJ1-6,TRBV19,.,CASSPQGSMSNSPLHF,TGTGCCAGTAGTCCACAGGGGAGTATGAGTAATTCACCCCTCCACTTT
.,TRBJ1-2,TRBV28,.,CASSGDTNYGYTF,TGTGCCAGCAGTGGCGACACTAACTATGGCTACACCTTC
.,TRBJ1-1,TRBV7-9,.,CASTAQYTEAFF,TGTGCCAGCACGGCTCAGTACACTGAAGCTTTCTTT
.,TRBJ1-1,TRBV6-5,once,CASSYGQMNTEAFF,TGTGCCAGCAGTTACGGACAGATGAACACTGAAGCTTTCTTT
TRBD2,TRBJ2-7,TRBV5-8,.,CASSPRTSGVARGYEQYF,TGTGCCAGCAGCCCGAGGACTAGCGGGGTCGCGAGGGGGTACGAGCAGTACTTC
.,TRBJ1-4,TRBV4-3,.,CASSQVNPGGEKLFF,TGCGCCAGCAGCCAAGTAAACCCCGGAGGGGAAAAACTGTTTTTT
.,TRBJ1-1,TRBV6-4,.,CASPYPGFENTEAFF,TGTGCCAGCCCCTACCCAGGGTTTGAGAACACTGAAGCTTTCTTT
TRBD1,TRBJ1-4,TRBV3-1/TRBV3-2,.,CASSRGTGGNEKLFF,TGTGCCAGCAGCCGTGGGACAGGGGGTAATGAAAAACTGTTTTTT
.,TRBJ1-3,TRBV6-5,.,CASSSPGGGNTIYF,TGTGCCAGCAGTTCCCCCGGGGGTGGAAACACCATATATTTT
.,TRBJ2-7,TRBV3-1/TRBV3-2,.,CASSQAREQYF,TGTGCCAGCAGCCAAGCTCGGGAGCAGTACTTC
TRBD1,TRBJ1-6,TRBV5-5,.,CASSKQGALNVYNSPLHF,TGTGCCAGCAGCAAACAGGGGGCCCTGAATGTCTATAATTCACCCCTCCACTTT
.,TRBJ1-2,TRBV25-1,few,CASSHQTYGYGYTF,TGTGCCAGCAGTCATCAGACTTATGGCTATGGCTACACCTTC
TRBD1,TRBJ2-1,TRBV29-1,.,CSVKGNRDRGFWGDEQFF,TGCAGCGTGAAGGGGAACCGGGACAGGGGATTTTGGGGCGATGAGCAGTTCTTC
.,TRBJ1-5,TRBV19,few,CASRDTRRPQHF,TGTGCCAGTAGGGACACCCGCCGGCCCCAGCATTTT
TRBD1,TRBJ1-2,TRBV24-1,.,CATSATGVWGGYTF,TGTGCCACCAGCGCAACAGGGGTTTGGGGTGGCTACACCTTC
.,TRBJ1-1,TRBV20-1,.,CSASGILFSGNTEAFF,TGCAGTGCTAGTGGCATTCTTTTCTCGGGGAACACTGAAGCTTTCTTT
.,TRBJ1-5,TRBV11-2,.,CASSLGPNSNQPQHF,TGTGCCAGCAGCTTAGGGCCGAATAGCAATCAGCCCCAGCATTTT
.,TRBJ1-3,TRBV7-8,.,CASSLDVGHWSGNTIYF,TGTGCCAGCAGCTTAGATGTGGGACATTGGTCTGGAAACACCATATATTTT
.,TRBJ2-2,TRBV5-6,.,CASSLEGLGARTGELFF,TGTGCCAGCAGCTTGGAAGGTCTGGGGGCCCGCACCGGGGAGCTGTTTTTT
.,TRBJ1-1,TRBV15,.,CATSSTQIVYTEAFF,TGTGCCACCAGCAGTACACAGATTGTGTACACTGAAGCTTTCTTT
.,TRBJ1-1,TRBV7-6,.,CASSAQGMAEAFF,TGTGCCAGCAGCGCTCAGGGTATGGCTGAAGCTTTCTTT
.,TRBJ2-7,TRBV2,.,CASSPQDYEQYF,TGTGCCAGCAGTCCTCAGGACTACGAGCAGTACTTC
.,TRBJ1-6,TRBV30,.,CAWVPPDRLNNSPLHF,TGTGCCTGGGTGCCCCCGGACAGACTAAATAATTCACCCCTCCACTTT
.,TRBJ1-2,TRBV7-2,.,CASSSGKGGVGGYTF,TGTGCCAGCAGCTCTGGGAAAGGGGGAGTTGGGGGCTACACCTTC
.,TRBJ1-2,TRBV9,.,CASSRTRGQRGGGYTF,TGTGCCAGCAGCCGCACACGCGGGCAGCGAGGGGGTGGCTACACCTTC